This TCR beta chain is from a study of T cells after posttransplantation cyclophosphamide (dated by TCRdb to about 2016). Regarding the study in general: The study tracked T cell repertoire reconstitution by TRB sequencing after myeloablative bone marrow transplantation using posttransplantation cyclophosphamide as GVHD prophylaxis. Because TRA and TRB clonality were tightly correlated in 9 or 10 samples, subsequent TCR analyses were focused on TRB only. Samples from about 32 PTCy-treated patients and under 20 related bone marrow donors of those patients were subjected to antigen receptor sequencing. Up to 3 additional blood samples from 2 to 5.2 years after transplant were also TRB-sequenced in 3 patients, as was pretransplant blood from a handful of patients. Public TRB sequences were queried against a database of over 3,500 sequences associated with responses to pathogens, tumor antigens, self-antigens and alloantigens. Blood from all 35 or so PTCy patients who had 1-year posttransplant specimens underwent TRB sequencing. Study-level results and caveats: Donor-recipient similarity was low at 1-2 months but increased during the first year, and donor CD8+ memory clones often dominated later blood repertoires. Across the approximately 45 patients, TRB clonality was highly associated with recipient CMV seropositivity and CMV reactivation, and diversity with PTCy was similar to that in the CNI/methotrexate controls. The TRB repertoires of T cells infiltrating skin or the GI tract showed only limited overlap with the TRB repertoires found in blood.

Trimming leaves V shorter by 3 bases and J shorter by 4 bases, with the junction holding 14 bases beyond the gene matches. CDR1 and CDR2 (SGHDT, YYEEEE) derive from the germline V gene. The CDR3 goes from the cysteine to the phenylalanine over 19 residues. Only the CDR3 part of the read is kept: 57 bases, read in frame from the first base. The treatment or condition label on this specimen signifies: high-dose cyclophosphamide on days +3 and +4 as single-agent GVHD prophylaxis. For conditioning, the PTCy patients got busulfan and fludarabine, then a related or unrelated marrow graft, followed by cyclophosphamide on days +3 and +4. The PTCy-treated patients were drawn from a prospective, multi-institutional clinical trial. Peripheral blood and bone marrow mononuclear cells were isolated by Ficoll-Hypaque density centrifugation and were cryopreserved. FACS on a FACSAria II was used to sort CD4+ and CD8+ T cells, including the naive and memory subsets.

Remarks on this clone: The target of this receptor is not known. It has no much larger one-base neighbor in the sample; base qualities were not kept.

Genomic DNA was the input for TRB sequencing, which was run either with the immunoSEQ assay at survey resolution or with the hsTCRB kit. Under the source paper's analysis protocol: The immunoSEQ software handled the initial read processing, while the LymphoSeq R package was used for the repertoire analyses. Clonality was computed as 1 minus normalized Shannon entropy; Gini coefficient was also calculated for each TRB dataset. Phenotypes of unsorted samples were inferred by mapping TRB sequences from sorted subsets of the recipient or donor onto the same recipient's unsorted samples. The immuneACCESS repertoire file appears here via TCRdb, limited to in-frame rearrangements. These files lack a portion of the clones; in checked studies, under half of the deficit traces to unresolved V genes, and the cause of the others is not known. D and trimming were read from the DNA, whereas the V and J calls and clone size are those reported in that table. Present in this sample are 15,000 to 20,000 clones, roughly 76% of which were seen just once. The ten most abundant clones make up roughly a third of the sample.

The chain links TRBV5-6 with TRBJ2-1; 12 nucleotides in the junction match TRBD2. This clonotype was obtained from a female patient in her thirties or forties who received an allogeneic stem cell transplant from a related donor, was CMV-positive, and had no GVHD. Donor T cells from the graft may be present among the T cells after a transplant. The input for sequencing was CD8+ T cells sorted from PBMCs, taken 1903 days after a stem cell transplant with posttransplant cyclophosphamide. The nucleotide sequence is TGTGCCAGCAGCTCCCTAGCGGGGGGGCCGGGTATCAGATACAATGAGCAGTTCTTC. Its protein reads: CASSSLAGGPGIRYNEQFF. With the portions outside the CDR3 filled from the reference TRBV5-6 and TRBJ2-1 genes, the complete variable region becomes DAGVTQSPTHLIKTRGQQVTLRCSPKSGHDTVSWYQQALGQGPQFIFQYYEEEERQRGNFPDRFSGHQFPNYSSELNVNALLLGDSALYLCASSSLAGGPGIRYNEQFFGPGTRLTVL.